What follows is one TCR beta chain and its context. These data originate in a study of cytomegalovirus exposure and HLA in healthy donors. Only in-frame clones appear in the TCRdb table, and some are missing; sequencing was by immunoSEQ multiplex PCR. Among 99,000 or so clones listed, 70% to 90% were seen once. The germline CDR1 and CDR2 sequences are MNHEY and SMNVEV (reference sequence). V lost 7 bases to trimming and J lost 1 base, with 11 bases between them. The CDR3 has 13 amino acids. This rearrangement joins TRBV27 to TRBJ2-7, with a tentative D call TRBD2 (5 bases). The source of this sequence is a woman younger than 30 in good health and CMV-seropositive. What was sequenced was PBMCs. CDR3 coding DNA: TGTGCCAGCACCTCCCGGACTTCCTACGAGCAGTACTTC. It codes for CASTSRTSYEQYF.